Below, 5 T cell receptor beta chains from the same sample are listed, as sequenced in a study of T cells in localized non-small cell lung cancer. Measured with immunoSEQ multiplex PCR; TCRdb has only the in-frame clones, and not every one. The repertoire includes more than 30,000 clones, about 85% of them detected once, and around 17% sits in the top ten. Sample: peripheral blood mononuclear cells, taken before any cancer treatment. These TCRs come from a man between 40 and 75 years old with stage III lung adenocarcinoma.

The rearrangement uses TRBV28 and TRBJ2-1; 12 bases agree with TRBD1. Germline V gives CDR1 MDHEN, CDR2 SYDVKM. With 3 bases clipped from V and 7 bases from J, the junction kept 10 bases outside the gene matches. The CDR3 runs 17 residues. The CDR3 sequence is CASSFLPGQGARNEQFF. The CDR3 coding sequence is TGTGCCAGCAGTTTTCTCCCGGGACAGGGGGCGCGGAATGAGCAGTTCTTC. Combining the CDR3 with reference TRBV28 and TRBJ2-1 gives the whole variable domain DVKVTQSSRYLVKRTGEKVFLECVQDMDHENMFWYRQDPGLGLRLIYFSYDVKMKEKGDIPEGYSVSREKKERFSLILESASTNQTSMYLCASSFLPGQGARNEQFFGPGTRLTVL.

This clone was seen once. The J gene is TRBJ1-5, the V gene TRBV6-5; 7 positions match TRBD1. V shed 5 bases and J 6 bases; nucleotides not matched to a gene: 10. The CDR3 is made up of 15 amino acids. Germline V lookup: CDR1 MNHEY, CDR2 SVGAGI. CDR3 sequence (DNA): TGTGCCAGCAGTCTCACAGGGGTTTGGGGTCAGCCCCAGCATTTT. It encodes CASSLTGVWGQPQHF.

The chain couples TRBV6-6 to TRBJ2-7; the D gene could be TRBD1 or TRBD2 (6 bases each). The CDR3 covers 14 residues. Between the trimmed V and J ends, which lost 6 bases and 1 base, there was a span of 13 bases. Per the germline V gene, CDR1 is MNHNY and CDR2 is SVGAGI (reference sequence). CDR3 residues: CASSSGGQSYEQYF. Written as DNA, the CDR3 is TGTGCCAGCAGCTCCGGGGGCCAGTCCTACGAGCAGTACTTC.

The V and J genes are TRBV16 and TRBJ1-3; D gene unclear. CDR1 and CDR2 from the germline V gene are KGHSY and FQNENV. This CDR3 has 14 amino acids. V lost 2 bases and J 3 bases, leaving 8 bases between the germline ends. CDR3 residues: CASSQNSYGNTIYF. For the CDR3, the DNA is TGTGCCAGCAGCCAAAACAGTTATGGAAACACCATATATTTT.

This chain uses TRBV5-8 with TRBJ1-6; tentatively, D is TRBD1 (6 bases). Germline-derived CDR1 and CDR2 are SGHTS and YDEGEE. The ends were cut back, 1 base at V and 3 bases at J, with 17 bases in the middle. CDR3 length: 18 amino acids. For the CDR3, the DNA is TGTGCCAGCAGCTTGACCAACAAGGACAGCGTCTATAATTCACCCCTCCACTTT. Its translation: CASSLTNKDSVYNSPLHF.